The 24 T cell receptor beta chains below all came from one sample that was sequenced in a study of CXCR3-negative and CXCR3-positive naive CD8 T cells. All TRB cDNA libraries came from 5' RACE performed with UMI labels. Each CDR3 protein gets one entry in TCRdb, which reprocessed the 5' RACE reads and gives no DNA. The table lists approximately 26,000 distinct CDR3 sequences. The specimen sequenced was naive CXCR3- CD8+ T cells from blood. Stated subset: CD45RO-CCR7+CD27+CD95- naive CD8+ T cells lacking CXCR3 (TNR3-). These receptors all come from a human donor in good health. Some clones in this sample may be carry-over from other donors' samples.

J is TRBJ2-7 and V is TRBV27; there is no DNA to check the TCRdb D call of TRBD2. The CDR3 loop spans 16 amino acids. The V gene's germline CDR1 is MNHEY and CDR2 SMNVEV (reference sequence). The CDR3 region is CASSSLMGAGGRWQYF.

The chain links TRBV6-2 or TRBV6-3 to TRBJ2-5. The CDR3 is 12 amino acids. CDR1 and CDR2 from the germline V gene are MNHEY and SVGEGT. CDR3 sequence reads: CASTNNQETQYF.

V gene TRBV28 combines with J gene TRBJ2-7; the TCRdb call, TRBD2, lacks DNA for checking. The V gene's germline CDR1 is MDHEN and CDR2 SYDVKM. The CDR3 length is 14 residues. The CDR3 region is CASSLTGGPYEQYF. The complete variable domain, with remaining parts taken from reference TRBV28 and TRBJ2-7, reads DVKVTQSSRYLVKRTGEKVFLECVQDMDHENMFWYRQDPGLGLRLIYFSYDVKMKEKGDIPEGYSVSREKKERFSLILESASTNQTSMYLCASSLTGGPYEQYFGPGTRLTVT.

The genes are TRBV5-1 and TRBJ1-1; the TCRdb D gene call, TRBD1, has no DNA to confirm it. Germline V gives CDR1 SGHRS, CDR2 YFSETQ. The CDR3 extends over 15 amino acids. CDR3: CASSWGRPGFTEAFF.

V is TRBV11-2 and J is TRBJ2-1; TCRdb's D call of TRBD2 is untestable without DNA. This CDR3 is built from 15 residues. Germline loops: CDR1 SGHAT, CDR2 FQNNGV. The chain's CDR3 is CASSLDPSGGNEQFF.

This chain links TRBV12-3 or TRBV12-4 with TRBJ2-1; as DNA is missing, the TRBD1 call by TCRdb cannot be tested. CDR3 length: 12 amino acids. CDR3 amino acids: CASSTGINEQFF.

The V call is TRBV12-5, the J call TRBJ1-1. The CDR3 has 15 amino acids. CDR1 and CDR2 from the germline V gene are LGHNT and FRNRAP. The CDR3 loop reads CASGLAVTRNTEAFF.

The chain uses TRBV11-2 and TRBJ1-6; TCRdb names TRBD1, which stays unverified in the absence of DNA. The CDR3 has 19 amino acids. Per germline, CDR1 SGHAT and CDR2 FQNNGV. The CDR3 sequence is CASSLGDSAGAGYNSPLHF.

The V call is TRBV7-3, the J call TRBJ2-3; there is no DNA to check the TCRdb D call of TRBD2. Germline V lookup: CDR1 SGHTA, CDR2 FQGTGA. CDR3 length: 15 amino acids. CDR3 in amino acids: CASSLFAGGSDTQYF.

The chain is built from TRBV4-2 and TRBJ1-4; no DNA is available, so the TRBD1 call from TCRdb remains unchecked. The CDR3 covers 16 residues. From germline, CDR1 is LGHNA and CDR2 YNFKEQ. The CDR3 spells CASSQDTGEFIKELFF.

V is TRBV7-9 and J is TRBJ1-1. Germline V lookup: CDR1 SEHNR, CDR2 FQNEAQ (reference sequence). CDR3 length: 16 amino acids. The CDR3 reads CASSPPGYPMNTEAFF.

This rearrangement joins TRBV9 to TRBJ2-1; TCRdb indicates TRBD2, and absent DNA this call remains unverified. This CDR3 spans 17 amino acids. Looked up from germline, CDR1 is SGDLS and CDR2 is YYNGEE. The CDR3 loop is CASSPQSGLAGANEQFF.

The chain combines TRBV5-5 with TRBJ2-5; TCRdb selects TRBD1, and the lack of DNA leaves this call unchecked. Germline values: CDR1 SGHKS, CDR2 YYEKEE (reference sequence). The length of the CDR3 is 15 residues. The CDR3 loop is CASSDPGQMTETQYF. Filled out from reference TRBV5-5 and TRBJ2-5, the complete variable domain reads DAGVTQSPTHLIKTRGQQVTLRCSPISGHKSVSWYQQVLGQGPQFIFQYYEKEERGRGNFPDRFSARQFPNYSSELNVNALLLGDSALYLCASSDPGQMTETQYFGPGTRLLVL.

The rearrangement joins TRBV15 to TRBJ1-1; no DNA is available, so the TRBD1 call from TCRdb remains unchecked. This CDR3 spans 12 amino acids. Germline lookup yields CDR1 LNHNV and CDR2 YYDKDF (reference sequence). This CDR3 is CATSLGGTEAFF.

This chain links TRBV20-1 with TRBJ1-5. In germline, CDR1 is DFQATT, CDR2 SNEGSKA (reference sequence). This CDR3 region has 14 residues. The CDR3 region is CSAARPAFSQPQHF.

The chain is built from TRBV7-8 and TRBJ2-7; TCRdb lists TRBD2, though no DNA is available to test this call. The CDR3 runs to 14 residues. The germline CDR1 and CDR2 sequences are SGHVS and FQNEAQ. CDR3 sequence reads: CASEKLAESYEQYF.

The chain joins TRBV29-1 to TRBJ2-1. The CDR3 loop spans 11 amino acids. The germline CDR1 and CDR2 sequences are SQVTM and ANQGSEA. The chain's CDR3 is CSARFYNEQFF.

The V and J genes are TRBV20-1 and TRBJ2-3; TCRdb proposes TRBD2, but this gene call is untestable without DNA. The CDR3 consists of 18 residues. Germline CDR1 and CDR2: DFQATT and SNEGSKA (reference sequence). The CDR3 sequence: CSALSDPGLAESTDTQYF.

The J gene is TRBJ2-7, the V gene TRBV28; TCRdb indicates TRBD2, and absent DNA this call remains unverified. Germline CDR1 reads MDHEN; CDR2 reads SYDVKM. This CDR3 is built from 15 residues. CDR3 residues: CASSILSGVTYEQYF. The whole variable domain, filled in from reference TRBV28 and TRBJ2-7, reads DVKVTQSSRYLVKRTGEKVFLECVQDMDHENMFWYRQDPGLGLRLIYFSYDVKMKEKGDIPEGYSVSREKKERFSLILESASTNQTSMYLCASSILSGVTYEQYFGPGTRLTVT.

The chain recombines TRBV7-3 with TRBJ2-7. Germline-derived CDR1 and CDR2 are SGHTA and FQGTGA. This CDR3 has 15 amino acids. The CDR3: CASSFSGESSYEQYF.

The rearrangement joins TRBV14 to TRBJ2-3. Germline V gene data show CDR1 as SGHDN and CDR2 as FVKESK. This CDR3 comprises 13 residues. The CDR3: CATDRRGTDTQYF.

This chain uses TRBV4-3 with TRBJ2-2; the D call of TRBD1 rests on TCRdb alone, since no DNA is present to check it. CDR1 and CDR2 (germline): LGHNA, YSLEER. The CDR3 extends over 17 amino acids. The CDR3 protein is CASSQDKGAPNTGELFF.

The chain joins TRBV6-2 or TRBV6-3 to TRBJ1-1; without DNA, the TCRdb call of TRBD1 cannot be checked. Germline loops: CDR1 MNHEY, CDR2 SVGEGT. The CDR3 has 14 amino acids. CDR3 sequence reads: CASSYLGTNTEAFF.

This clonotype is classed as medium-sized by frequency. The chain employs TRBV7-3 and TRBJ1-1. The CDR3 length is 14 residues. Germline values: CDR1 SGHTA, CDR2 FQGTGA. The CDR3 sequence: CASSLTLTGTEAFF.